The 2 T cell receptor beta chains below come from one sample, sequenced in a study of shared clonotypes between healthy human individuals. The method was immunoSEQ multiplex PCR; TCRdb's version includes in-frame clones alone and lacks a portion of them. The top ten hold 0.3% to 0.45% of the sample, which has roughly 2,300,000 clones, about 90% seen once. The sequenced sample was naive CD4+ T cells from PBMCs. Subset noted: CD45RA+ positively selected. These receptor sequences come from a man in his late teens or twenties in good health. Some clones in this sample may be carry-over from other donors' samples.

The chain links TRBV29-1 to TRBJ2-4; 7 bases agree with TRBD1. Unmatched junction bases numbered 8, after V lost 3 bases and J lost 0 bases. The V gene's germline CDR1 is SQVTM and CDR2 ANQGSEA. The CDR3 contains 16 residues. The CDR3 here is CSVEAGGTLAKNIQYF. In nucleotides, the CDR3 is TGCAGCGTTGAGGCAGGGGGTACCCTAGCCAAAAACATTCAGTACTTC.

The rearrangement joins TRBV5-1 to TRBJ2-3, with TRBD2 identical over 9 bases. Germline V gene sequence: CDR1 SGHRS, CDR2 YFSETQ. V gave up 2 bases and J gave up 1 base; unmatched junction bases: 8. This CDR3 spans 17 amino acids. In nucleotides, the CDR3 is TGCGCCAGCAGCTTTGACCCGACTAGCGGCGGCACAGATACGCAGTATTTT. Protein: CASSFDPTSGGTDTQYF.